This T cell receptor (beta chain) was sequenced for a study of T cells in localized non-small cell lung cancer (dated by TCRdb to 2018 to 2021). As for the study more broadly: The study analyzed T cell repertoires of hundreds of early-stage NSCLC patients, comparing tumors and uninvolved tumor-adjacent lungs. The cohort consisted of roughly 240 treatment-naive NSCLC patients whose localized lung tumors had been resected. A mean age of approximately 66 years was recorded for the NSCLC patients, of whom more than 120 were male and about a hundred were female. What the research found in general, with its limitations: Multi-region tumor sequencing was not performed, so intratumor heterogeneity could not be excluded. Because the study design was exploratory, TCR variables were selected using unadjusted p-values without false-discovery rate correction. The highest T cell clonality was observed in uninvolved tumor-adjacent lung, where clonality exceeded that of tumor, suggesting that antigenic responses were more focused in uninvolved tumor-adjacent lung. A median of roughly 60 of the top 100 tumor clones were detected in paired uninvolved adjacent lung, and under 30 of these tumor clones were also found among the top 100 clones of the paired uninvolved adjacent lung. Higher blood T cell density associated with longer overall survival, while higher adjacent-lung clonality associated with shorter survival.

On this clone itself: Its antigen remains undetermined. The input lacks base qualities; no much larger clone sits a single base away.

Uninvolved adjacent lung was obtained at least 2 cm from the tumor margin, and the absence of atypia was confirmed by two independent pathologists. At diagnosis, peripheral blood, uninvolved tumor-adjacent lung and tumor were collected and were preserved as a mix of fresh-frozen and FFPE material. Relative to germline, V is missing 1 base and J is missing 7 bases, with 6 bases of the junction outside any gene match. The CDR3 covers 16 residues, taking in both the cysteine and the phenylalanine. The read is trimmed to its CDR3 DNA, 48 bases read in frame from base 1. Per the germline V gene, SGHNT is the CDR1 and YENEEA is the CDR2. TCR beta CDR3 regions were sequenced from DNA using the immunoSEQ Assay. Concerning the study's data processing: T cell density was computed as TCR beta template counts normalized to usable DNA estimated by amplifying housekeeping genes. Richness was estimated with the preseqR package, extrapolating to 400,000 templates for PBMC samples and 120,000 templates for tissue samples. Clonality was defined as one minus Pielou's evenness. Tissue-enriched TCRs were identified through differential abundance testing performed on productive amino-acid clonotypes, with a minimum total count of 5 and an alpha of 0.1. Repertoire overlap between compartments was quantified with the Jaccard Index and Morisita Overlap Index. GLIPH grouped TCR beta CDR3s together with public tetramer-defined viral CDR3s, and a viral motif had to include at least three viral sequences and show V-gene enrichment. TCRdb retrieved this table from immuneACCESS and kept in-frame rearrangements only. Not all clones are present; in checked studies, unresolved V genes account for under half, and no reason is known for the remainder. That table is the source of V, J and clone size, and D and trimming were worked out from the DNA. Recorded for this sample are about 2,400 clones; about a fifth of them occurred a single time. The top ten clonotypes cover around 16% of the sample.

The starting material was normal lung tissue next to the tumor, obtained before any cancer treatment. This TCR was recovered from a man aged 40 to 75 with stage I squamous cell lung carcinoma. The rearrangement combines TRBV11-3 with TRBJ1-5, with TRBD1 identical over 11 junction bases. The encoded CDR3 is CASSLGTGGARQPQHF. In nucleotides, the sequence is TGTGCCAGCAGCTTAGGGACAGGGGGCGCGAGGCAGCCCCAGCATTTT. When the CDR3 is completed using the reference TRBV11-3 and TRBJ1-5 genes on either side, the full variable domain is EAGVVQSPRYKIIEKKQPVAFWCNPISGHNTLYWYLQNLGQGPELLIRYENEEAVDDSQLPKDRFSAERLKGVDSTLKIQPAELGDSAVYLCASSLGTGGARQPQHFGDGTRLSIL.